A selection of T cell receptor beta chains follows, all from one sample in a study of blood T cell repertoires in COVID-19. Method: immunoSEQ multiplex PCR; TCRdb's copy keeps in-frame clones and lacks some. The repertoire consists of hundreds of thousands of clones, with approximately 90% occurring once and the leading ten covering more than 5%. Sequenced material: PBMCs or T cells enriched from blood (not recorded which). These receptors all stem from a woman in her twenties or thirties with acute COVID-19. The CDR3 runs from the conserved cysteine through the conserved F or W. The D gene is left open where the match is weak. Size is stated for part of the rows, as once, few or many counts, or as a class when the clone is expanded.

clone_size j_call v_call cdr3_length d_call cdr3_aa cdr3_nt
- TRBJ2-7 TRBV2 13 TRBD2 CASVLAEIYEQYF TGTGCCAGCGTGCTAGCGGAGATCTACGAGCAGTACTTC
- TRBJ1-1 TRBV18 16 - CASSPLVQVMNTEAFF TGTGCCAGCTCACCACTAGTGCAGGTCATGAACACTGAAGCTTTCTTT
once TRBJ1-6 TRBV10-3 13 - CAIKTGSNSPLHF TGTGCCATCAAAACAGGGAGTAATTCACCCCTCCACTTT
- TRBJ2-1 TRBV6-5 12 - CASMAGRVGQFF TGTGCCAGCATGGCCGGGCGGGTGGGACAGTTCTTC
- TRBJ1-1 TRBV24-1 14 - CATSDFAQNTEAFF TGTGCCACCAGTGATTTTGCACAGAACACTGAAGCTTTCTTT
- TRBJ1-6 TRBV9 15 TRBD1 CASTPTTGDNSPLHF TGTGCCAGCACTCCCACCACAGGGGATAATTCACCCCTCCACTTT
- TRBJ2-3 TRBV18 16 - CASSPPGLQGTDTQYF TGTGCCAGCTCACCACCGGGTCTACAGGGCACAGATACGCAGTATTTT
- TRBJ1-1 TRBV19 14 - CASSTSTGGTEAFF TGTGCCAGTAGTACTTCCACCGGGGGCACTGAAGCTTTCTTT
- TRBJ2-5 TRBV19 13 - CASSSLGGETQYF TGTGCCAGTAGTTCCCTCGGGGGAGAGACCCAGTACTTC
- TRBJ2-1 TRBV11-3 14 TRBD1 CASSSYRGANEQFF TGTGCCAGCAGCTCTTACAGGGGGGCCAATGAGCAGTTCTTC
- TRBJ2-7 TRBV30 15 TRBD1 CAWSVLGQFSYEQYF TGTGCCTGGAGTGTATTGGGACAGTTCTCCTACGAGCAGTACTTC
- TRBJ1-2 TRBV4-2 14 - CASSPRGANYGYTF TGTGCCAGCAGCCCGCGGGGGGCGAACTATGGCTACACCTTC
- TRBJ1-6 TRBV2 16 - CASSYHSNSYNSPLHF TGTGCCAGCAGCTATCACAGCAACTCCTATAATTCACCCCTCCACTTT
- TRBJ1-4 TRBV9 15 - CASSVAEGVYEKLFF TGTGCCAGCAGCGTAGCTGAGGGGGTCTATGAAAAACTGTTTTTT
- TRBJ2-7 TRBV29-1 14 - CSVEIGGRPYEQYF TGCAGCGTTGAAATTGGAGGAAGACCCTACGAGCAGTACTTC
- TRBJ2-5 TRBV5-1 15 TRBD1 CASRDTGAAPETQYF TGCGCCAGCAGAGATACAGGGGCCGCACCAGAGACCCAGTACTTC
- TRBJ1-1 TRBV5-1 13 - CASSLKTSAGAFF TGCGCCAGCAGCTTGAAAACCTCCGCAGGAGCTTTCTTT
few TRBJ1-5 TRBV4-2 15 TRBD1 CASSQGTGVEQPQHF TGTGCCAGCAGCCAAGGAACAGGGGTGGAGCAGCCCCAGCATTTT
- TRBJ1-2 TRBV29-1 12 TRBD1 CSVRDRESGYTF TGCAGCGTACGAGACAGGGAGAGCGGCTACACCTTC
- TRBJ1-1 TRBV28 14 TRBD1 CASSLTGVNTEAFF TGTGCCAGCAGTTTAACAGGGGTGAACACTGAAGCTTTCTTT
- TRBJ1-4 TRBV15 15 - CATSRVLDSREKLFF TGTGCCACCAGCAGAGTATTAGACAGTAGGGAAAAACTGTTTTTT
- TRBJ2-5 TRBV2 12 - CASRVAAETQYF TGTGCCAGCAGAGTAGCGGCAGAGACCCAGTACTTC
- TRBJ1-3 TRBV6-8 15 TRBD1 CASNPDRDGGNTIYF TGTGCCAGCAATCCGGACAGGGATGGCGGAAACACCATATATTTT
- TRBJ2-5 TRBV7-8 16 TRBD2 CASSLVTSAYQETQYF TGTGCCAGCAGCTTAGTGACTAGCGCGTACCAAGAGACCCAGTACTTC
- TRBJ2-1 TRBV7-8 17 - CASSLTYRARGYNEQFF TGTGCCAGCAGCTTAACCTACAGGGCTCGGGGATACAATGAGCAGTTCTTC
- TRBJ1-1 TRBV7-8 13 - CASSLGGITEAFF TGTGCCAGCAGCTTGGGGGGGATCACTGAAGCTTTCTTT
- TRBJ2-5 TRBV19 19 TRBD2 CASSAESGGHAGGQETQYF TGTGCCAGTAGTGCCGAGAGCGGGGGGCACGCGGGAGGGCAAGAGACCCAGTACTTC
- TRBJ2-7 TRBV28 13 - CASSISSHYEQYF TGTGCCAGCAGCATTTCTAGTCACTACGAGCAGTACTTC
- TRBJ2-3 TRBV21-1 16 - CASSKGRAVEGDTQYF TGTGCCAGCAGCAAAGGGAGGGCAGTTGAGGGAGATACGCAGTATTTT
few TRBJ2-5 TRBV7-9 15 TRBD1 CASSQAGQGQETQYF TGTGCCAGCAGTCAAGCAGGACAGGGACAAGAGACCCAGTACTTC
- TRBJ2-7 TRBV29-1 17 - CSVGYSSVSFASDEQYF TGCAGCGTTGGTTATTCCTCGGTGTCGTTCGCTAGTGACGAGCAGTACTTC
- TRBJ1-6 TRBV3-1/TRBV3-2 16 - CASSQVWRGRNSPLHF TGTGCCAGCAGCCAAGTATGGCGGGGGAGGAATTCACCCCTCCACTTT
- TRBJ1-1 TRBV28 13 - CASSYTPNTEAFF TGTGCCAGCAGTTATACTCCGAACACTGAAGCTTTCTTT
- TRBJ2-5 TRBV28 14 - CASSLTGVSETQYF TGTGCCAGCAGTTTGACGGGGGTTTCGGAGACCCAGTACTTC
- TRBJ1-5 TRBV19 12 - CASSLRTQPQHF TGTGCCAGTAGCCTCAGAACTCAGCCCCAGCATTTT
- TRBJ1-3 TRBV9 16 - CASSVTGLGSGNTIYF TGTGCCAGCAGCGTCACAGGCCTGGGCTCTGGAAACACCATATATTTT
- TRBJ2-3 TRBV7-9 16 TRBD2 CASSLSLGGFTDTQYF TGTGCCAGCAGCTTATCGCTGGGGGGGTTCACAGATACGCAGTATTTT
- TRBJ1-2 TRBV12-3/TRBV12-4 12 - CASSPTGTGYTF TGTGCCAGCAGCCCCACAGGGACTGGCTACACCTTC
- TRBJ2-6 TRBV11-2 16 - CASSLDRISGANVLTF TGTGCCAGCAGCCTGGACAGAATCTCTGGGGCCAACGTCCTGACTTTC
- TRBJ1-2 TRBV7-8 14 - CASSLVGGNYGYTF TGTGCCAGCAGCTTAGTGGGAGGGAACTATGGCTACACCTTC
- TRBJ1-1 TRBV3-1/TRBV3-2 15 - CASSQDPRPGTEAFF TGTGCCAGCAGCCAAGATCCCCGACCGGGCACTGAAGCTTTCTTT
- TRBJ2-7 TRBV7-9 14 - CASSFLGDLYEQYF TGTGCCAGCAGCTTCCTCGGTGATCTCTACGAGCAGTACTTC
- TRBJ1-6 TRBV10-2 15 - CASSGGRGNNSPLHF TGCGCCAGCAGTGGGGGCCGGGGGAATAATTCACCCCTCCACTTT
- TRBJ2-3 TRBV7-2 19 - CASSLAVPGGRGPQDTQYF TGTGCCAGCAGCTTAGCCGTCCCAGGGGGGCGCGGACCCCAGGATACGCAGTATTTT
- TRBJ1-1 TRBV3-1/TRBV3-2 17 TRBD1 CASSQFGGGEVNTEAFF TGTGCCAGCAGCCAATTCGGAGGGGGCGAAGTGAACACTGAAGCTTTCTTT
many TRBJ1-5 TRBV6-5 13 - CAARGQGGQPQHF TGTGCCGCCCGGGGGCAGGGAGGGCAGCCCCAGCATTTT
- TRBJ2-7 TRBV6-2/TRBV6-3 14 TRBD2 CASSPVAGGHEQYF TGTGCCAGCAGTCCAGTAGCGGGAGGCCACGAGCAGTACTTC
- TRBJ2-1 TRBV19 15 TRBD2 CASSMIAGEYNEQFF TGTGCCAGTAGTATGATAGCGGGCGAATACAATGAGCAGTTCTTC
- TRBJ1-6 TRBV5-1 14 TRBD1 CASSLTQGGSPLHF TGCGCCAGCAGCTTAACGCAGGGGGGCTCACCCCTCCACTTT
- TRBJ1-5 TRBV27 16 TRBD1 CASSGRQGLGNQPQHF TGTGCCAGCAGTGGGCGACAGGGCCTGGGCAATCAGCCCCAGCATTTT
- TRBJ1-3 TRBV3-1/TRBV3-2 15 - CASSRQVRSGNTIYF TGTGCCAGCAGCCGACAGGTCCGCTCTGGAAACACCATATATTTT
- TRBJ1-2 TRBV14 13 - CASSPGSNYGYTF TGTGCCAGCAGCCCGGGGTCAAACTATGGCTACACCTTC
- TRBJ2-3 TRBV29-1 14 TRBD2 CSVSAGVGTDTQYF TGCAGCGTATCAGCGGGAGTGGGGACAGATACGCAGTATTTT
- TRBJ1-4 TRBV5-1 15 - CASSELGALNEKLFF TGCGCCAGCAGCGAGCTGGGGGCGCTTAATGAAAAACTGTTTTTT